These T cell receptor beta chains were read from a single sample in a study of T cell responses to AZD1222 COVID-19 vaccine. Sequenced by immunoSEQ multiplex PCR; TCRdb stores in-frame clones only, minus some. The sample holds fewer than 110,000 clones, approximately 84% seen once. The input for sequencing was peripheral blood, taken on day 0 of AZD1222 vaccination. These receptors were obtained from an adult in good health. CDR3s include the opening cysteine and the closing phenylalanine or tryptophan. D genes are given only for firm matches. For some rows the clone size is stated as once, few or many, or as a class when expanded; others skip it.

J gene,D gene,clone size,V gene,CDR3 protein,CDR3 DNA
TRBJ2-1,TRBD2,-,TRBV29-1,CSGRDYLTYNEQFF,TGCAGCGGTCGGGACTACTTAACCTACAATGAGCAGTTCTTC
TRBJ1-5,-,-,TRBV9,CASSVAGGGQPQHF,TGTGCCAGCAGCGTAGCGGGGGGCGGGCAGCCCCAGCATTTT
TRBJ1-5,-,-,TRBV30,CAWSDRGPAQHF,TGTGCCTGGAGTGATAGGGGTCCAGCCCAGCATTTT
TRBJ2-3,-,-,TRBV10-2,CASRDRESNADTQYF,TGCGCCAGCAGGGATAGAGAGAGTAACGCAGATACGCAGTATTTT
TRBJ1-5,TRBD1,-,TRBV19,CASIGTGMLRQPQHF,TGTGCCAGTATCGGGACAGGGATGCTACGGCAGCCCCAGCATTTT
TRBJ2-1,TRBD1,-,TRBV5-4,CASSLRSTGSEQFF,TGTGCCAGCAGCTTGCGCTCGACAGGGAGCGAGCAGTTCTTC
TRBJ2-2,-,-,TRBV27,CASSLRGRSAGELFF,TGTGCCAGCAGCTTACGGGGTCGATCGGCCGGGGAGCTGTTTTTT
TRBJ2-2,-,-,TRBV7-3,CASSLEGSGELFF,TGTGCCAGCAGCTTAGAGGGATCCGGGGAGCTGTTTTTT
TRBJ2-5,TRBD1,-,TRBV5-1,CASSLWGQGRRETQYF,TGCGCCAGCAGCTTGTGGGGACAGGGGAGACGAGAGACCCAGTACTTC
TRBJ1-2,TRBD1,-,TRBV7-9,CASSLTGGLVGYTF,TGTGCCAGCAGCCTCACAGGGGGCTTGGTCGGCTACACCTTC
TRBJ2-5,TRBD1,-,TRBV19,CASSATGAQETQYF,TGTGCCAGTAGCGCTACAGGGGCCCAAGAGACCCAGTACTTC
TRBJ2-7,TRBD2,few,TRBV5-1,CASSLASREAEQYF,TGCGCCAGCAGCTTGGCTTCGCGGGAGGCCGAGCAGTACTTC
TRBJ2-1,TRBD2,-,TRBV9,CASSAGLAGGHYNEQFF,TGTGCCAGCAGCGCCGGACTAGCGGGAGGGCACTACAATGAGCAGTTCTTC
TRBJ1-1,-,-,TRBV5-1,CASSLANFRHLGNTEAFF,TGCGCCAGCAGCTTGGCCAACTTCCGACACTTAGGGAACACTGAAGCTTTCTTT
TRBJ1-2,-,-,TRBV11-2,CASSLVPSSVSGYTF,TGTGCCAGCAGCTTAGTGCCGAGTTCTGTAAGCGGCTACACCTTC
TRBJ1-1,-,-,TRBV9,CASSVAPPSGEAFF,TGTGCCAGCAGCGTAGCGCCTCCCTCGGGGGAAGCTTTCTTT
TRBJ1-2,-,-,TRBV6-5,CASSSRGGYTF,TGTGCCAGCAGCTCAAGGGGGGGCTACACCTTC
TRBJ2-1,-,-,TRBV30,CAWSQGNYNEQFF,TGTGCCTGGAGCCAGGGGAACTACAATGAGCAGTTCTTC
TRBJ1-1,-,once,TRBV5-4,CASSLADRRNTEAFF,TGTGCCAGCAGCTTGGCCGACCGGCGGAACACTGAAGCTTTCTTT
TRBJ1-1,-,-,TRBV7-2,CASSSTRTLNTEAFF,TGTGCCAGCAGTTCCACGCGGACTTTGAACACTGAAGCTTTCTTT
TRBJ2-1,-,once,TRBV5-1,CASRLTDTSYNEQFF,TGCGCCAGCAGACTAACCGACACCTCCTACAATGAGCAGTTCTTC
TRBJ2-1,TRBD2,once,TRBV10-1,CASSQVAGGPDEQFF,TGCGCCAGCAGTCAAGTGGCGGGAGGGCCCGATGAGCAGTTCTTC
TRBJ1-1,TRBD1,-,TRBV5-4,CASSSGQSNTEAFF,TGTGCCAGCAGCTCGGGACAGAGTAACACTGAAGCTTTCTTT
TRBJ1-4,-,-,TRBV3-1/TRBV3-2,CASRKGRLATNEKLFF,TGTGCCAGCAGGAAAGGACGGCTTGCAACTAATGAAAAACTGTTTTTT
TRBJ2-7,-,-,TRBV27,CASRFSGAPYEQYF,TGTGCCAGCAGATTCTCAGGGGCCCCCTACGAGCAGTACTTC
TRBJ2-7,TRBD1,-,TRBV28,CASSQTGVLNEQYF,TGTGCCAGCAGTCAAACAGGGGTTCTGAACGAGCAGTACTTC
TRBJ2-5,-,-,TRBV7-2,CASNLPGAETQYF,TGTGCCAGCAACCTCCCCGGGGCAGAGACCCAGTACTTC
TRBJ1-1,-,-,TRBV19,CASSWLTNTEAFF,TGTGCCAGTAGTTGGCTGACGAACACTGAAGCTTTCTTT
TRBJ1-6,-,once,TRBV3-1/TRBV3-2,CASSSRGANSPLHF,TGTGCCAGCAGCAGCCGGGGGGCTAATTCACCCCTCCACTTT
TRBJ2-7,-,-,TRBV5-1,CASSRPPAYEQYF,TGCGCCAGCAGCCGTCCTCCGGCCTACGAGCAGTACTTC
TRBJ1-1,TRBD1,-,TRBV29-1,CSVGGGPFGEAFF,TGCAGCGTAGGGGGCGGGCCATTTGGTGAAGCTTTCTTT
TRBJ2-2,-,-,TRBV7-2,CASSFEGTGELFF,TGTGCCAGCAGCTTTGAGGGAACCGGGGAGCTGTTTTTT
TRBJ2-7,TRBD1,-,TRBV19,CATSDRVLYEQYF,TGTGCCACCTCGGACAGGGTGCTCTACGAGCAGTACTTC
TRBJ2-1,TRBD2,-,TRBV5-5,CASSPEREWAYNEQFF,TGTGCCAGCAGCCCAGAGCGGGAGTGGGCGTACAATGAGCAGTTCTTC
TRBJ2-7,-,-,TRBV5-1,CASSLGGSEQYF,TGCGCCAGCAGCTTAGGAGGCTCCGAGCAGTACTTC
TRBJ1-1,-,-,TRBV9,CASSANLQGGEAFF,TGTGCCAGCAGCGCAAACCTACAGGGAGGGGAAGCTTTCTTT
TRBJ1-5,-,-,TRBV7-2,CASSTDFGSNQPQHF,TGTGCCAGCAGCACGGACTTCGGTAGCAATCAGCCCCAGCATTTT
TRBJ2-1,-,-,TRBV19,CASTDRGAGYNEQFF,TGTGCCAGTACCGATAGGGGGGCCGGCTACAATGAGCAGTTCTTC
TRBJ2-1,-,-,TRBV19,CASSGLHYNEQFF,TGTGCCAGTTCGGGACTCCACTACAATGAGCAGTTCTTC
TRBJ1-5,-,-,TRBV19,CASSMRYGNQPQHF,TGTGCCAGTAGTATGAGGTATGGCAATCAGCCCCAGCATTTT
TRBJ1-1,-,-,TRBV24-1,CATNLGLGQVF,TGTGCCACCAATCTAGGGCTGGGGCAAGTCTTT
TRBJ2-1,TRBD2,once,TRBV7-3,CASSLTPGTSGKANEQFF,TGTGCCAGCAGCTTAACCCCAGGGACTAGCGGGAAAGCCAATGAGCAGTTCTTC
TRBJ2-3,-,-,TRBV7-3,CASSLVSPDTQYF,TGTGCCAGCAGCTTGGTGAGCCCAGATACGCAGTATTTT
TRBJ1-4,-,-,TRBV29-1,CSVQIVSNEKLFF,TGCAGCGTTCAGATTGTATCAAATGAAAAACTGTTTTTT
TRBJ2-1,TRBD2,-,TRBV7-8,CASSLALGLAIHEQFF,TGTGCCAGCAGCTTAGCGCTTGGACTAGCGATTCATGAGCAGTTCTTC
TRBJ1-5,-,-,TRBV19,CASTPPGFSNQPQHF,TGTGCCAGTACGCCGCCGGGGTTTAGCAATCAGCCCCAGCATTTT
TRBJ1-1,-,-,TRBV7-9,CASRLGASTEAFF,TGTGCCAGCAGGTTGGGGGCGAGCACTGAAGCTTTCTTT
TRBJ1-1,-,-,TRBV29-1,CSGTVSWTEAFF,TGCAGCGGGACAGTTTCGTGGACTGAAGCTTTCTTT
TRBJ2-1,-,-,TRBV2,CASSYSVQGIYNEQFF,TGTGCCAGCAGTTATTCTGTGCAGGGGATTTACAATGAGCAGTTCTTC
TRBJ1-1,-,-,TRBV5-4,CASSSGRGTEAFF,TGTGCCAGCAGCTCTGGAAGGGGAACTGAAGCTTTCTTT
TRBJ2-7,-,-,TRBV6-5,CASSYGRSHEQYF,TGTGCCAGCAGTTACGGACGTAGCCACGAGCAGTACTTC
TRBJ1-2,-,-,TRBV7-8,CASGLYGYTF,TGTGCCAGCGGACTGTATGGCTACACCTTC
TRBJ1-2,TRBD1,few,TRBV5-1,CASSPQPTGGGYGYTF,TGCGCCAGCAGCCCACAACCCACAGGGGGCGGCTATGGCTACACCTTC